What follows describes a single T cell receptor beta chain. Per the original methods: Estimates of nucleated cell counts were drawn from the amplification of reference gene primers. Sequencing was performed with immunoSEQ multiplex PCR; in TCRdb, only in-frame clones are kept and a portion is missing. V and J calls and clone size are as listed in that table; D and trimming were resolved from the DNA. The data contain around 150,000 clones, over 65% of them seen just once; the ten biggest clones take up roughly 2.2%. The V end lost 1 base, the J end lost 3 bases, and 6 bases lay between the germline ends. In germline, CDR1 is SGHAT, CDR2 FQNNGV. The length of the CDR3 is 14 residues. This record belongs to a study of blood T cell repertoires in COVID-19. As for the study in general: Collection of acute and convalescent COVID-19 samples took place in the United States, Italy and Spain. PBMCs, B-cell-depleted T cells, or T cells were the source of the cDNA or gDNA that made up the material.

This TCR was sampled from a man aged 70 or older with acute or convalescent COVID-19. V and J are TRBV11-2 and TRBJ2-2; D remains unclear. Input material: peripheral blood. DNA of the CDR3: TGTGCCAGCAGCTTAGCCGGTCACACCGGGGAGCTGTTTTTT. Translating gives CASSLAGHTGELFF.